A single sample gave rise to the 18 T cell receptor beta chains below, sequenced in a study of cytomegalovirus exposure and HLA in healthy donors. PCR involved 60 Vbeta and 13 Jbeta primers. Profiled with immunoSEQ multiplex PCR; TCRdb holds only in-frame clones, not every one. Of tens of thousands of clones listed, 55% to 75% are singletons. Sequencing was carried out using PBMCs. The source of these receptors is a man aged 40-49 years in good health and CMV-seropositive.

The rearrangement joins TRBV5-1 to TRBJ2-7; 7 bases match TRBD1. With V trimmed by 4 bases and J by 0 bases, 4 bases remained unmatched. Germline CDR1 is SGHRS and CDR2 is YFSETQ. The CDR3 length is 14 residues. The CDR3 sequence: CASSTGQVSYEQYF. The CDR3 nucleotides read TGCGCCAGCAGCACTGGACAGGTCTCCTACGAGCAGTACTTC.

The rearrangement joins TRBV6-4 to TRBJ2-1, with 9 bases aligning to TRBD2. Germline lookup yields CDR1 MRHNA and CDR2 SNTAGT. The CDR3 extends over 12 amino acids. The V segment lost 2 bases and the J segment 13 bases; nucleotides outside the gene matches: 3. Here the CDR3 DNA reads TGTGCCAGCAGTGACATAGCGGGGGCCCAGTTCTTC. The encoded protein is CASSDIAGAQFF.

The rearrangement joins TRBV5-4 to TRBJ2-7; a weak D match, TRBD1 (6 bases). The CDR3 is 15 amino acids. V was pared by 5 bases and J by 0 bases, with 15 bases between. From germline, CDR1 is SGHNT and CDR2 YYREEE (reference sequence). CDR3 residues: CASSKTGQSSYEQYF. The CDR3, as DNA: TGTGCCAGCAGTAAGACAGGACAAAGCTCCTACGAGCAGTACTTC.

This clone was detected only a few times. The V and J genes are TRBV6-1 and TRBJ2-1; TRBD1 or TRBD2 may be the D gene (6 bases each). V was clipped by 6 bases and J by 7 bases, with 19 bases between them. This CDR3 comprises 15 residues. Germline V gives CDR1 MNHNS, CDR2 SASEGT. In DNA form, the CDR3 reads TGTGCCAGCAGGGAACAGGGAAGCGGGTGGAATGAGCAGTTCTTC. This encodes CASREQGSGWNEQFF.

V is TRBV6-5 and J is TRBJ1-6, with 8 bases aligning to TRBD1. V was clipped by 6 bases and J by 8 bases; unmatched bases: 9. Per germline, CDR1 MNHEY and CDR2 SVGAGI. The CDR3 contains 15 residues. CDR3 sequence: CASSRGGQAHSPLHF. DNA for the CDR3: TGTGCCAGCAGCCGCGGGGGACAGGCGCATTCACCCCTCCACTTT.

The chain uses TRBV4-3 and TRBJ1-5; 12 nucleotides agree with TRBD1. The CDR3 is 19 residues long. J lost 1 base, V lost 2 bases, and 9 bases had no gene match. Germline lookup yields CDR1 LGHNA and CDR2 YSLEER. Here the CDR3 reads CASSQSGTGGARSNQPQHF. The CDR3 DNA is TGCGCCAGCAGCCAATCCGGGACAGGGGGCGCGCGGAGCAATCAGCCCCAGCATTTT.

This clone was seen a single time. V is TRBV9 and J is TRBJ2-1, with 16 bases aligning to TRBD2. Germline trimming cut 8 bases from V and 7 bases from J; bases unmatched to any gene: 3. The CDR3 consists of 14 residues. The germline gives CDR1 SGDLS, CDR2 YYNGEE. CDR3 DNA: TGTGCCAGTTCGGGACTAGCGGGGGGGAATGAGCAGTTCTTC. As protein: CASSGLAGGNEQFF.

The table lists this clone with a few counts. The chain combines TRBV9 with TRBJ1-2; D ambiguous. V lost 3 bases and J 2 bases, leaving 14 bases between the germline ends. The germline V gene encodes CDR1 SGDLS and CDR2 YYNGEE. CDR3 length equals 15 residues. The CDR3 region is CASSANLGLNYGYTF. The CDR3 coding sequence is TGTGCCAGCAGCGCCAACCTGGGCCTCAACTATGGCTACACCTTC.

V gene TRBV7-6 combines with J gene TRBJ2-3; 9 nucleotides agree with TRBD1. Germline CDR1 and CDR2: SGHVS and FNYEAQ. V dropped 5 bases and J dropped 4; count of bases not matched to a gene: 4. This CDR3 is built from 14 residues. The CDR3 DNA reads TGTGCCAGCAGCAGACAGGGGGACGCAGATACGCAGTATTTT. Its protein is CASSRQGDADTQYF.

The V gene is TRBV6-4, the J gene TRBJ2-2; 7 nucleotides align to TRBD1. V lost 6 bases to trimming and J lost 4 bases; unmatched junction nucleotides: 5. The germline gives CDR1 MRHNA, CDR2 SNTAGT. This CDR3 comprises 14 residues. The CDR3 sequence is CASSVGTATGELFF. The CDR3 region has the DNA TGTGCCAGCAGCGTCGGGACAGCCACCGGGGAGCTGTTTTTT.

The rearrangement joins TRBV5-1 to TRBJ1-1; TRBD1 is a possible D gene (6 bases). Trimming left V 0 bases short and J 5 bases short, with 17 bases between. The CDR3 totals 16 residues. Germline loops: CDR1 SGHRS, CDR2 YFSETQ. This CDR3 reads CASSLAFGGATTEAFF. CDR3 bases: TGCGCCAGCAGCTTGGCTTTTGGGGGGGCGACAACTGAAGCTTTCTTT.

This clone was observed a handful of times. This chain uses TRBV13 with TRBJ2-7, with 7 bases that match TRBD2. Losses at the gene ends were 3 bases for V and 7 bases for J; bases not matched to a gene: 9. CDR1 is PRHDT, CDR2 FYEKMQ, per germline (reference sequence). The CDR3 runs to 14 residues. CDR3 nucleotide sequence: TGTGCCAGCAGCTTCGACGGGAGGAAGGGGGAGCAGTACTTC. Translating it yields CASSFDGRKGEQYF.

The chain uses TRBV7-9 and TRBJ2-5; 7 nucleotides line up with TRBD1. Germline V gives CDR1 SEHNR, CDR2 FQNEAQ (reference sequence). This CDR3 is 14 amino acids long. Germline trimming cut 5 bases from V and 1 base from J; bases unmatched to any gene: 4. The CDR3 is CASSLRDSQETQYF. The CDR3 DNA reads as TGTGCCAGCAGCCTCCGGGACAGCCAAGAGACCCAGTACTTC. Full variable domain (rest looked up from reference TRBV7-9 and TRBJ2-5): DTGVSQNPRHKITKRGQNVTFRCDPISEHNRLYWYRQTLGQGPEFLTYFQNEAQLEKSRLLSDRFSAERPKGSFSTLEIQRTEQGDSAMYLCASSLRDSQETQYFGPGTRLLVL.

The chain employs TRBV11-2 and TRBJ2-7, with 10 positions matching TRBD1. The germline V gene encodes CDR1 SGHAT and CDR2 FQNNGV. V was clipped by 4 bases and J by 5 bases; unmatched bases: 8. The CDR3 sequence is 15 residues long. Here the CDR3 DNA reads TGTGCCAGCAGCTCGCTCAACGACAGGGGGCACGAGCAGTACTTC. It yields the protein CASSSLNDRGHEQYF.

This rearrangement joins TRBV5-1 to TRBJ2-2, with 8 positions matching TRBD1. V shed 1 base, J shed 5 bases, and the junction held 7 bases outside the gene matches. Germline-derived CDR1 and CDR2 are SGHRS and YFSETQ. This CDR3 has 16 amino acids. Here the CDR3 reads CASSLQGAPITGELFF. CDR3 DNA sequence: TGCGCCAGCAGCTTGCAGGGGGCGCCCATTACCGGGGAGCTGTTTTTT.

The CDR3 sequence: CASSEKGDRGYYSSYNSPLHF. Written as DNA, the CDR3 is TGTGCCAGCAGTGAAAAGGGGGACAGGGGATACTACAGCTCCTATAATTCACCCCTCCACTTT. The gene calls are TRBV2 and TRBJ1-6, with TRBD1 matching 10 bases. This CDR3 is built from 21 residues. Germline V lookup: CDR1 SNHLY, CDR2 FYNNEI. V lost 2 bases to trimming and J lost 0 bases; unmatched junction nucleotides: 13.

The V gene is TRBV7-2, the J gene TRBJ2-7, with 12 positions matching TRBD2. Germline CDR1 SGHTA, CDR2 FQGNSA. The CDR3 is made up of 15 amino acids. V dropped 3 bases and J dropped 7; count of bases not matched to a gene: 7. CDR3 sequence (DNA): TGTGCCAGCAGCTTCACTAGCGGGGGGCGTCGTGAGCAGTACTTC. Its translation is CASSFTSGGRREQYF.

The chain couples TRBV18 to TRBJ2-7; the D gene is possibly TRBD2 (6 bases). This CDR3 comprises 14 residues. V lost 3 bases to trimming and J lost 7 bases, with 16 bases between them. Germline-derived CDR1 and CDR2 are KGHSH and LQKENI. CDR3 residues: CASSPGGRLGEQYF. Written as DNA, the CDR3 is TGTGCCAGCTCACCGGGGGGACGTCTTGGGGAGCAGTACTTC.